This is a list of T cell receptor beta chains from one sample in a study of CD8 T cells in ankylosing spondylitis. TCRdb re-derived calls from the 5' RACE reads in MiXCR, one entry per CDR3 protein. The sample yields 250,000 to 350,000 distinct CDR3 sequences, about 19% seen once. Input material: blood, either unsorted or a sorted T cell fraction (not recorded which). These receptors originate from a male donor with ankylosing spondylitis or in good health (not recorded which). Both conserved end residues are part of each CDR3. Each record gives: J gene, V gene, CDR3 protein.

>TRBJ1-6|TRBV12-3/TRBV12-4
CASRTDNNSPLHF
>TRBJ2-2|TRBV15
CATSRGSVANTGELFF
>TRBJ2-2|TRBV5-1
CASSTYTGELFF
>TRBJ2-1|TRBV5-1
CASSLGPLTSVLSYNEQFF
>TRBJ2-3|TRBV6-1
CASSPPTGPADTQYF
>TRBJ2-5|TRBV20-1
CSARVPLGVETQYF
>TRBJ2-2|TRBV27
CASSRRGSLPTGELFF
>TRBJ1-1|TRBV6-2/TRBV6-3
CASSQSGTKAFF
>TRBJ1-1|TRBV5-6
CASNRGGGTEAFF
>TRBJ1-2|TRBV18
CASSPGDSLGYTF
>TRBJ2-2|TRBV10-3
CAISPGTTTGELFF
>TRBJ2-5|TRBV20-1
CSAADSTQETQYF
>TRBJ1-4|TRBV20-1
CSARQGYGGEKLFF
>TRBJ2-3|TRBV5-1
CASKDRVSTDTQYF
>TRBJ1-6|TRBV20-1
CSARSSSRPLHF
>TRBJ2-3|TRBV2
CASKGLAGDTQYF
>TRBJ1-1|TRBV12-3/TRBV12-4
CASSSTKTGRNTEAFF
>TRBJ2-2|TRBV14
CASRGQGTGELFF
>TRBJ2-5|TRBV28
CASSLRGRDQETQYF
>TRBJ2-2|TRBV5-1
CASSSSGPENTGELFF
>TRBJ2-1|TRBV20-1
CSDTGTRVNEQFF
>TRBJ2-3|TRBV29-1
CSVEAAGAPGDTQYF
>TRBJ1-1|TRBV7-6
CASSLRTGGMNTEAFF
>TRBJ2-2|TRBV10-2
CASQLAGGQVTGELFF
>TRBJ2-1|TRBV11-2
CASSPVNYNEQFF
>TRBJ1-4|TRBV19
CASILTGSTNEKLFF
>TRBJ2-5|TRBV9
CASSVATGLGPETQYF
>TRBJ2-5|TRBV4-1
CASSQDGRQETQYF
>TRBJ2-1|TRBV6-5
CASSILEENYNEQFF
>TRBJ1-1|TRBV11-2
CASSSGYLNTEAFF
>TRBJ2-1|TRBV12-3/TRBV12-4
CASSIPSYSYNEQFF